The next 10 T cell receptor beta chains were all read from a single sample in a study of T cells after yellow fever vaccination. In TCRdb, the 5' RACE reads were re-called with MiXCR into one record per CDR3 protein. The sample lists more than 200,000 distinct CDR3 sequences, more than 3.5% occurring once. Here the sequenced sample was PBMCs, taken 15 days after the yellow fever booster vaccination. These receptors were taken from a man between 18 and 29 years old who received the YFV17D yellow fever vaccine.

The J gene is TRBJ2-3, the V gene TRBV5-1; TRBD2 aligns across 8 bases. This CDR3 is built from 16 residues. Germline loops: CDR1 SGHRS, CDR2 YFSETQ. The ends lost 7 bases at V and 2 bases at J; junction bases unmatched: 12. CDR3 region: CASDSRAGGNTDTQYF. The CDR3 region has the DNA TGCGCCAGCGACTCGAGGGCGGGGGGCAACACAGATACGCAGTATTTT.

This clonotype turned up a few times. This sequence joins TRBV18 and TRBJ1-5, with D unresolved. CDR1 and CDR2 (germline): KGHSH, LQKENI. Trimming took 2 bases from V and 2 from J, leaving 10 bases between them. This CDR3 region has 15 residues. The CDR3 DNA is TGTGCCAGCTCACCATTGGGAGCGGGCAATCAGCCCCAGCATTTT. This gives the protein CASSPLGAGNQPQHF.

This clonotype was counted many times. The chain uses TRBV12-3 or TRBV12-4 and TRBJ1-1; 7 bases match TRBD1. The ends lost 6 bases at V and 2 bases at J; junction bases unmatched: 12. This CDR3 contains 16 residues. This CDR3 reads CASSTDSWDSNTEAFF. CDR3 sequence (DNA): TGTGCCAGCAGCACCGACTCCTGGGACAGCAACACTGAAGCTTTCTTT.

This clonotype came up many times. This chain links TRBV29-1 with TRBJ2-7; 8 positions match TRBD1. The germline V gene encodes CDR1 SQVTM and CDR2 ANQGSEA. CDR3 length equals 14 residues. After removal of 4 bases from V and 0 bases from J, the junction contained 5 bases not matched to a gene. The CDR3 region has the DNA TGCAGCGTTGTTGGGACAGGCAGCTCCTACGAGCAGTACTTC. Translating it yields CSVVGTGSSYEQYF.

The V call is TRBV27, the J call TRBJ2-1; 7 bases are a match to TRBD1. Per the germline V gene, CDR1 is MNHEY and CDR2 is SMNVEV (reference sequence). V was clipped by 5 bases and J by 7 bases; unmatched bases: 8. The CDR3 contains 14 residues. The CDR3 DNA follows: TGTGCCAGCAGTCCCCTCGGGACAGTTAATGAGCAGTTCTTC. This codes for CASSPLGTVNEQFF.

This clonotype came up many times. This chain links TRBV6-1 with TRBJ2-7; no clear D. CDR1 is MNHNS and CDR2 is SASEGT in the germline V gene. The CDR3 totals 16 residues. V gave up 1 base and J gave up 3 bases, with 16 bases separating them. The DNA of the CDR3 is TGTGCCAGCAGTGAAGGGGGATTTCGCCCCATCTACGAGCAGTACGTC. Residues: CASSEGGFRPIYEQYV.

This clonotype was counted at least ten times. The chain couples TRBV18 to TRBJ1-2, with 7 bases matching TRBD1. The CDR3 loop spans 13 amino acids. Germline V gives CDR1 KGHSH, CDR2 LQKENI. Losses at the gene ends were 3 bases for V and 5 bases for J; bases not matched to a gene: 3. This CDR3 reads CASSPRDRYGYTF. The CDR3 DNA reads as TGTGCCAGCTCACCGCGGGACAGATATGGCTACACCTTC.

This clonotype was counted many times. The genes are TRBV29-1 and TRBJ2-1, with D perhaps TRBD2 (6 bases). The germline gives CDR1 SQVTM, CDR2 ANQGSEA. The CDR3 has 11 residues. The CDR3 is CSSSSGDEQFF. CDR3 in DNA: TGCAGTTCTAGCTCGGGGGATGAGCAGTTCTTC.

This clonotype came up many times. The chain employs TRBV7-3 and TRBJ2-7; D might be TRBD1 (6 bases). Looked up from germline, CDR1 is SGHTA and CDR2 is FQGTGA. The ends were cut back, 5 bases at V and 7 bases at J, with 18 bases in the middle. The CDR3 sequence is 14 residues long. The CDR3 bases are TGTGCCAGCAGCGTACAGGGTCCCCTTACGGAGCAGTACTTC. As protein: CASSVQGPLTEQYF.

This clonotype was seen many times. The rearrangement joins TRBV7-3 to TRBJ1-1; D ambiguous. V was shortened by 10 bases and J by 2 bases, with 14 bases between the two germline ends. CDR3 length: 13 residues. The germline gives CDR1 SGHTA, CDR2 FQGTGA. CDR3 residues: CATHPYINTEAFF. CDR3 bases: TGTGCCACCCACCCATACATAAACACTGAAGCTTTCTTT.